The clone carrying this T cell receptor (beta chain) was counted between two and nine times. The record originates from a study of blood T cell repertoires in COVID-19. Study context: From the United States, Italy and Spain came samples of acute and convalescent COVID-19. T cells, B-cell-depleted T cells, or PBMCs supplied cDNA or gDNA.

Original data processing: Estimation of nucleated cell counts was performed using reference gene primer amplification. The method was immunoSEQ multiplex PCR; TCRdb's version includes in-frame clones alone and lacks a portion of them. V, J and clone size are taken as reported in that table, and D and trimming were inferred from the DNA itself. The repertoire holds around 95,000 clones, with roughly 80% as singletons. The TCR was taken from an elderly woman with acute or convalescent COVID-19. The sequenced sample consisted of peripheral blood.

CDR3 in DNA: TGCGCCAGCAGCCAAGTAGATACGTTTAATTCACCCCTCCACTTT. It specifies CASSQVDTFNSPLHF. The rearrangement joins TRBV4-3 to TRBJ1-6; D call uncertain. CDR3 length: 15 amino acids. Between the trimmed V and J ends, which lost 1 base and 6 bases, there was a span of 10 bases. CDR1 LGHNA and CDR2 YSLEER come from the germline V gene.